This is a list of T cell receptor beta chains from one sample in a study of cytomegalovirus exposure and HLA in healthy donors. TCRdb keeps only in-frame clones here, not all; method: immunoSEQ multiplex PCR. The repertoire holds roughly 110,000 clones, roughly 82% seen once, with about 6.1% in the top ten. The sample was PBMCs. These receptors were taken from a woman between 50 and 59 years old in good health and CMV-seropositive. The conserved cysteine and the conserved F or W are not part of the CDR3 here. Each record gives: J gene, CDR3 length, D gene, V gene, CDR3 protein. A D gene is named only where the DNA matches it firmly.

>TRBJ2-3|9|TRBD1|TRBV5-8
ASSTGAPQY
>TRBJ2-7|13|.|TRBV6-5
ASSPGGHKTYEQY
>TRBJ1-6|14|.|TRBV19
ASSIRQGGKGSPLH
>TRBJ2-7|13|.|TRBV7-8
ASSLRTGFTPLQY
>TRBJ1-2|12|TRBD1|TRBV29-1
SVRTGEINYGYT
>TRBJ2-1|13|.|TRBV9
ASSARSPSYNEQF
>TRBJ2-1|15|TRBD2|TRBV5-1
ASNPGGGSSSYNEQF
>TRBJ2-1|16|.|TRBV5-1
ASSSTGRGGAGYNEQF
>TRBJ2-1|12|TRBD2|TRBV7-3
ASSLRGGYNEQF
>TRBJ1-5|13|.|TRBV5-1
ASSLAGDSNQPQH
>TRBJ1-1|11|TRBD1|TRBV29-1
SVEQGGNTEAF
>TRBJ1-2|14|.|TRBV19
ASSITYAGTNYGYT
>TRBJ1-5|13|.|TRBV29-1
SVGGTVGSNQPQH
>TRBJ2-7|13|TRBD1|TRBV27
ASSFRDRVTYEQY
>TRBJ2-2|15|.|TRBV19
ASSIDRGTANTGELF
>TRBJ1-4|11|.|TRBV10-3
ATHTGLNEKLF
>TRBJ2-3|14|TRBD2|TRBV7-2
ASSPSSGGPPDTQY
>TRBJ1-3|13|TRBD1|TRBV5-6
ASSVTGGSGNTIY
>TRBJ1-4|13|.|TRBV6-5
ASSSNRVPNEKLF
>TRBJ1-2|13|TRBD1|TRBV2
AKEGTVIANYGYT
>TRBJ1-1|11|.|TRBV5-6
ASSLGLYTEAF
>TRBJ2-7|13|.|TRBV6-6
ASSRHPDGAYEQY
>TRBJ1-1|16|TRBD1|TRBV16
ASSQFSRGQGRNTEAF
>TRBJ1-2|12|.|TRBV5-1
ASSQETVNYGYT
>TRBJ1-1|13|.|TRBV19
ASSIAKALNTEAF
>TRBJ1-6|10|TRBD1|TRBV19
ATNRGNSPLH
>TRBJ1-2|11|.|TRBV27
ASSLTGSVGYT
>TRBJ1-4|13|TRBD1|TRBV5-1
ASRQGPAIIENLF